A single T cell receptor (beta chain) is shown here with its context. Its binding antigen is unknown. It has no much larger one-base neighbor in the sample; base qualities were not kept. There are 17 amino acids in the CDR3, from cysteine to phenylalanine inclusive. Just the 51-base CDR3 DNA is kept, in frame starting at base 1. V is pared back by 4 bases and J by 6 bases, with 22 bases lying between the germline termini. The germline V gene encodes CDR1 MGHRA and CDR2 YSYEKL. This entry is derived from a study of T cells in Graves' hyperthyroidism and ophthalmopathy (dated by TCRdb to about 2019). Regarding the research as a whole: Peripheral blood samples were taken at the time of initial diagnosis, prior to any treatment. In about 6 Graves' hyperthyroidism patients, the study also compared T-cell repertoires from thyroid tissue with T-cell repertoires from blood. To identify distinguishing TCR V-J signatures, a discovery cohort of about 100 patients was used, comprising 43 with Graves' ophthalmopathy and 57 with stable Graves' hyperthyroidism. The paper describes TCR Vbeta CDR3 sequencing of around 140 peripheral blood samples, made up of 43 ophthalmopathy patients, around 78 hyperthyroidism patients and some 17 progressor patients. Once sampling was done, hyperthyroidism patients were given methimazole at a starting dose of 30 mg daily, whereas ophthalmopathy patients were given high-dose intravenous methylprednisolone. An independent validation cohort of under 20 hyperthyroidism patients and over 15 patients who later progressed to ophthalmopathy tested prospective prediction of ophthalmopathy. For training and testing, the roughly 100 patients in the discovery cohort were randomly divided in a 7:3 ratio. The investigation overall reported the following: In validation, the model predicted progression to ophthalmopathy a median of roughly six months before onset, with roughly 70% sensitivity and just under 75% specificity. In cross-validation, a model built on a 13 V-J signature told ophthalmopathy apart from stable hyperthyroidism with approximately 90% sensitivity and 81% to 82% specificity, and in testing the same model reached 80%/75%. No statistical method was used to set the sample size in advance, and investigators knew the group allocation. Most expanded thyroid clonotypes (frequency above 0.001) were also found in blood, which suggests that blood repertoires may mirror thyroid immune responses.

TCR beta CDR3 regions were amplified from RNA transcripts. The TCR CDR3 was subjected to a first round of RT-PCR using the HTBI primer set and the Qiagen OneStep RT-PCR kit. The libraries were constructed in a second round of multiplex PCR and then size-selected and purified. Sequencing of the libraries was done on an Illumina HiSeq2000 using paired-end 100 bp reads. Per the authors' processing: SOAPnuke was used to process the raw data, throwing out any read that contained adapters or uncalled bases, had a mean Phred below 15, or lacked an exact constant-primer or identifier match. COPE v1.2.5 was used to merge the high-quality paired reads, and each unique nucleotide sequence was defined as a clonotype. MiTCR v1.1 was used to align clonotypes to the IMGT TRBV, TRBD and TRBJ reference segments. The analysis included only V-J combinations with a frequency above 0.0001, which together covered 99% to 99.2% of the repertoires. The TCS score was defined as the ratio of F50 (clonal expansion) to E x V (chaos), calculated using BLOSUM62-based TCRdist between CDR3 peptides within each V-J. Welch's t-statistics and random forest reduced several hundred V-J features to 10 to 15, which were used in a naive Bayes classifier (R e1071). TCRdb took the public reads, trimmed them with fastp at Q25, ran MiXCR for clone calling and kept in-frame beta chains. When rows share a CDR3 protein, they turn into one entry using the most common DNA and genes. TCRdb assigned the V and J calls; the authors' analysis was not used. The sample includes about 160,000 distinct CDR3 sequences, with approximately 9% observed a single time. The ten top clones hold more than 20% of the sample.

Hyperthyroidism patients were newly diagnosed, with disease duration under 2 months, and aged 18 to 65 years. Any patient with an uncontrolled infection, another autoimmune disease, pregnancy or lactation was excluded. Diagnoses were based on clinical symptoms, serum thyroxine and TRAb, thyroid ultrasound and orbital computed tomography. For progressor patients, blood was drawn at the first diagnosis of hyperthyroidism, before any ophthalmopathy symptoms had appeared. Ficoll-Paque density gradient centrifugation was used to isolate PBMCs from around 10 ml of fresh peripheral blood. Patients classed as progressors first received a Graves' hyperthyroidism diagnosis and then went on to develop ophthalmopathy during follow-up. Total RNA was extracted using Trizol reagent, and RNA quality was assessed on an Agilent 2100 Bioanalyzer.

This TCR was sampled from a woman aged 18-35 years with Graves' hyperthyroidism that later progressed to Graves' ophthalmopathy. The sequence joins TRBV4-1 to TRBJ2-1, and TRBD1 may be the D gene, going by 7 matching bases. The sample taken for sequencing was blood. The sequenced DNA: TGCGCCAGCAGCCGGGTTTTGGGGGGACAGCATCGCAATGAGCAGTTCTTC. Translated, it gives CASSRVLGGQHRNEQFF.